This T cell receptor (beta chain) was recorded in a study of shared clonotypes between healthy human individuals. Researchers divided each subset's genomic DNA evenly across several immunoSEQ plates. Using immunoSEQ multiplex PCR, the repertoire was profiled, and TCRdb retains in-frame clones only, with some absent. This repertoire shows some 1.4 million clones, 95% to 97% found once; its top ten account for about 1%. Study conclusions and caveats: Unshared clonotypes carried lower generation probabilities than those common to all four donors.

The ends were cut back, 5 bases at V and 2 bases at J, with 13 bases in the middle. This CDR3 has 15 amino acids. From germline, CDR1 is SNHLY and CDR2 FYNNEI. About this clone itself: Its antigen is currently unknown.

Sequences were obtained from naive CD4+ T cells sorted from blood. Subset reported: CD45RA+ positively selected. The V call is TRBV2, the J call TRBJ2-1; D is undetermined. The receptor's source is a man under 40 in good health. CDR3 protein: CASSHTEVAYNEQFF. The DNA of the CDR3 is TGTGCCAGCAGTCACACCGAAGTAGCCTACAATGAGCAGTTCTTC.